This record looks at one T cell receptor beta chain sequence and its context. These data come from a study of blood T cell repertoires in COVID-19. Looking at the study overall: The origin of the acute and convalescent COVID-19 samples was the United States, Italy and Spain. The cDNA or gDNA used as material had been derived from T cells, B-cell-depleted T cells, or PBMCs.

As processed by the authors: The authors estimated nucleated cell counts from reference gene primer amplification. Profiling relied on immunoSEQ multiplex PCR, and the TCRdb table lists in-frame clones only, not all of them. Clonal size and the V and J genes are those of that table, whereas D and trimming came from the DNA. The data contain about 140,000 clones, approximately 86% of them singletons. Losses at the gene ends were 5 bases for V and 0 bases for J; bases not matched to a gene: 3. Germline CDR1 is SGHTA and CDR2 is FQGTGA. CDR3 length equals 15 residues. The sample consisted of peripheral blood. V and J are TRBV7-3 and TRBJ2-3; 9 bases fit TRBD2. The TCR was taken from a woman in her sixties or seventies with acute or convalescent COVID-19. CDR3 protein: CASSQSGGSTDTQYF. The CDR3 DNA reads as TGTGCCAGCAGCCAAAGCGGGGGGAGCACAGATACGCAGTATTTT.